These 27 T cell receptor beta chains came from one sample sequenced in a study of T cells in localized non-small cell lung cancer. TCRdb keeps only in-frame clones here, not all; method: immunoSEQ multiplex PCR. The sample includes over 10,000 clones, roughly 30% seen only once; the top ten take more than 5.5%. This material consisted of lung tumor tissue, taken before any cancer treatment. The receptor set was obtained from a female donor aged 60 or older with stage I lung adenocarcinoma.

This clone turned up a few times. The chain is built from TRBV30 and TRBJ1-3; possible D gene TRBD1, 5 bases. Germline V gene lookup returns CDR1 GTSNPN and CDR2 SVGIG (reference sequence). The length of the CDR3 is 14 residues. Trimming removed 0 bases at V and 4 bases at J, with 10 bases between. DNA of the CDR3: TGTGCCTGGAGTGTGGGGGTGTGGGGAAACACCATATATTTT. Protein: CAWSVGVWGNTIYF. The full variable domain, rest sourced from reference TRBV30 and TRBJ1-3, is SQTIHQWPATLVQPVGSPLSLECTVEGTSNPNLYWYRQAAGRGLQLLFYSVGIGQISSEVPQNLSASRPQDRQFILSSKKLLLSDSGFYLCAWSVGVWGNTIYFGEGSWLTVV.

A few counts support this clone. In DNA form, the CDR3 reads TGTGCCAGCAGTTACTCGGGAGGGGACCCTGAAGCTTTCTTT. This encodes CASSYSGGDPEAFF. The gene calls are TRBV6-8 and TRBJ1-1; possibly TRBD1 for D (5 bases). CDR1 and CDR2 from the germline V gene are MNHGY and SAAAGT. V lost 0 bases and J lost 6, with 11 bases in between. The CDR3 covers 14 residues.

This clone was counted ten times or more. The chain carries TRBV11-3 and TRBJ2-1; D is perhaps TRBD2 (5 bases). There are 14 residues in the CDR3. Germline V CDR1 and CDR2: SGHNT, YENEEA. Trimming cost V 3 bases and J 0 bases, with 6 bases left between them. The CDR3, as DNA: TGTGCCAGCAGCTTGGGGAGCTCCTACAATGAGCAGTTCTTC. Protein: CASSLGSSYNEQFF.

J is TRBJ2-7 and V is TRBV6-8; D may correspond to TRBD1 or TRBD2 (6 bases each). This CDR3 contains 17 residues. The germline gives CDR1 MNHGY, CDR2 SAAAGT. V was trimmed by 2 bases and J by 2 bases, leaving 19 bases between them. The CDR3 sequence: CASSYGQAWRGAYEQYF. Written as DNA, the CDR3 is TGTGCCAGCAGTTACGGGCAAGCATGGAGGGGGGCCTACGAGCAGTACTTC.

The chain couples TRBV5-1 to TRBJ1-6; TRBD1 is a possible D gene (5 bases). Germline assignment: CDR1 SGHRS and CDR2 YFSETQ. The CDR3 runs 15 residues. Trimming shortened V by 2 bases and J by 5 bases, and 11 bases separated the two germline ends. The CDR3 coding sequence is TGCGCCAGCAGCTTCAGGGAGTCCGATAATTCACCCCTCCACTTT. Residues: CASSFRESDNSPLHF.

There are a few counts of this clone. This chain connects TRBV11-3 to TRBJ2-5; D is unresolved. Trimming left V 3 bases short and J 2 bases short, with 13 bases between. The V gene's germline CDR1 is SGHNT and CDR2 YENEEA. This CDR3 spans 15 amino acids. The chain's CDR3 is CASSLDGRAQETQYF. The DNA of the CDR3 is TGTGCCAGCAGCTTGGACGGACGGGCACAAGAGACCCAGTACTTC. The full variable domain, in which reference TRBV11-3 and TRBJ2-5 provide the parts outside the CDR3, is EAGVVQSPRYKIIEKKQPVAFWCNPISGHNTLYWYLQNLGQGPELLIRYENEEAVDDSQLPKDRFSAERLKGVDSTLKIQPAELGDSAVYLCASSLDGRAQETQYFGPGTRLLVL.

This chain connects TRBV18 to TRBJ1-4, with D hard to call. V was shortened by 5 bases and J by 0 bases, with 10 bases between the two germline ends. CDR1 is KGHSH and CDR2 is LQKENI in the germline V gene. The CDR3 is 15 amino acids. The CDR3 DNA follows: TGTGCCAGCTCAGCGGACGGTGCAACTAATGAAAAACTGTTTTTT. Translated, it gives CASSADGATNEKLFF.

In its sample, this clone was seen a few times. This sequence joins TRBV2 and TRBJ2-5, with D perhaps TRBD2 (6 bases). Germline CDR1 and CDR2: SNHLY and FYNNEI. The CDR3 is 14 amino acids. Trimming stripped 4 bases from V and 8 bases from J, with 17 bases between. In DNA form, the CDR3 reads TGTGCCAGCAGTGGACTAGTCGGGGGAGAAACCCAGTACTTC. This codes for CASSGLVGGETQYF.

This clone was observed at least ten times. The chain combines TRBV11-3 with TRBJ2-2; D is unresolved. Per germline, CDR1 SGHNT and CDR2 YENEEA. This CDR3 is built from 14 residues. V lost 0 bases, J lost 6 bases, and 8 bases lay in between. The CDR3 sequence is CASSLDRIAGELFF. The CDR3 DNA is TGTGCCAGCAGCTTAGATCGTATCGCCGGGGAGCTGTTTTTT. The entire variable domain, with the rest obtained from reference TRBV11-3 and TRBJ2-2, is as follows: EAGVVQSPRYKIIEKKQPVAFWCNPISGHNTLYWYLQNLGQGPELLIRYENEEAVDDSQLPKDRFSAERLKGVDSTLKIQPAELGDSAVYLCASSLDRIAGELFFGEGSRLTVL.

This clone was recorded a few times. The chain recombines TRBV6-8 with TRBJ2-5; D could derive from TRBD1 or TRBD2 (5 bases each). V was cut by 9 bases and J by 7 bases, with 15 bases left in between. The CDR3 is 12 amino acids. Germline CDR1 is MNHGY and CDR2 is SAAAGT. CDR3 sequence reads: CASRPGAGTQYF. In DNA form, the CDR3 reads TGTGCCAGTCGCCCCGGGGCGGGGACCCAGTACTTC.

V and J are TRBV5-1 and TRBJ1-6; possible D gene TRBD1, 5 bases. The CDR3 spans 15 residues. Trimming took 1 base from V and 7 from J, leaving 12 bases between them. Germline values: CDR1 SGHRS, CDR2 YFSETQ. The CDR3 nucleotides read TGCGCCAGCAGCTTGTCAGACAGCCAGAATTCACCCCTCCACTTT. Protein: CASSLSDSQNSPLHF.

This clone has more than one count but fewer than ten. The chain uses TRBV2 and TRBJ1-4; perhaps TRBD1 as D (5 bases). The CDR3 has 14 residues. The V end lost 6 bases, the J end lost 10 bases, and 18 bases lay between the germline ends. Germline CDR1 is SNHLY and CDR2 is FYNNEI. Written as DNA, the CDR3 is TGTGCCAGCAGCGTGGCCGGCCACGGGGCAAAACTGTTTTTT. It yields the protein CASSVAGHGAKLFF.

This chain joins TRBV15 and TRBJ1-1, with D uncertain. CDR1 is LNHNV and CDR2 is YYDKDF in the germline V gene (reference sequence). V was clipped by 6 bases and J by 0 bases, with 11 bases between them. The CDR3 length is 14 residues. CDR3 in amino acids: CATRLGVLNTEAFF. In DNA, the CDR3 is TGTGCCACCAGGTTAGGAGTTTTGAACACTGAAGCTTTCTTT.

This chain uses TRBV12-2 with TRBJ1-1. TRBV12-2 counts as a pseudogene. The CDR3 spans 16 residues. CDR3 amino acids: CASRRDRRGGITEAFF. The CDR3 DNA reads as TGTGCCAGTCGACGAGATAGGCGGGGGGGGATCACTGAAGCTTTCTTT.

This clone was counted between two and nine times. V is TRBV11-3 and J is TRBJ2-1; 8 nucleotides match TRBD2. CDR3 length: 15 amino acids. CDR1 is SGHNT, CDR2 YENEEA, per germline. The V gene end was trimmed by 1 base and the J gene end by 4 bases; junction bases not matched to a gene: 3. CDR3 protein: CASSLVGGGYNEQFF. CDR3 nucleotides: TGTGCCAGCAGCTTAGTGGGCGGGGGGTACAATGAGCAGTTCTTC.

The gene calls are TRBV19 and TRBJ1-4; D may be TRBD1 (5 bases). Per the germline V gene, CDR1 is LNHDA and CDR2 is SQIVND (reference sequence). The CDR3 is made up of 17 amino acids. V lost 0 bases and J 7 bases, leaving 18 bases between the germline ends. The CDR3 reads CASSIEGAEALGEKLFF. The CDR3, as DNA: TGTGCCAGTAGTATAGAAGGGGCGGAGGCGTTAGGTGAAAAACTGTTTTTT. The entire variable domain, with the rest obtained from reference TRBV19 and TRBJ1-4, is as follows: DGGITQSPKYLFRKEGQNVTLSCEQNLNHDAMYWYRQDPGQGLRLIYYSQIVNDFQKGDIAEGYSVSREKKESFPLTVTSAQKNPTAFYLCASSIEGAEALGEKLFFGSGTQLSVL.

The gene calls are TRBV30 and TRBJ1-2; 7 positions agree with TRBD1. Germline V gene sequence: CDR1 GTSNPN, CDR2 SVGIG (reference sequence). The CDR3 contains 15 residues. The V segment lost 1 base and the J segment 7 bases; nucleotides outside the gene matches: 12. CDR3 nucleotides: TGTGCCTGGAGTGCCAGATTGACAGGGAGAGGTGGCTACACCTTC. Protein product: CAWSARLTGRGGYTF.

The chain has TRBV4-1 and TRBJ2-5; D is possibly TRBD2 (6 bases). CDR3 length: 14 amino acids. Per germline, CDR1 MGHRA and CDR2 YSYEKL. V lost 3 bases, J lost 1 base, and 9 bases lay in between. The CDR3 region is CASSQGLGQETQYF. DNA for the CDR3: TGCGCCAGCAGCCAGGGACTGGGCCAAGAGACCCAGTACTTC.

This clone came up a few times. The gene calls are TRBV30 and TRBJ2-5; 7 bases align to TRBD2. CDR1 GTSNPN and CDR2 SVGIG come from the germline V gene (reference sequence). The CDR3 length is 13 residues. Trimming at V came to 3 bases and at J to 4 bases, leaving 5 bases not matched to a gene. The CDR3 region has the DNA TGTGCCTGGAGCCCGGGGACTACAGAGACCCAGTACTTC. Translating it yields CAWSPGTTETQYF.

Details on this clone: A junction end diverges from the germline sequence, so it may reflect a read error. This chain joins TRBV9 and TRBJ2-4; D might be TRBD2 (6 bases). Per the germline V gene, CDR1 is SGDLS and CDR2 is YYNGEE. This CDR3 comprises 12 residues. The CDR3 region is CASGVVADRRYF. Here the CDR3 DNA reads TGTGCCAGCGGCGTCGTAGCGGACCGCCGGTACTTC.

The chain combines TRBV11-3 with TRBJ2-2, with TRBD2 matching 11 bases. The CDR3 totals 16 residues. In germline, CDR1 is SGHNT, CDR2 YENEEA. The junction had 3 bases not matched to a gene; V was cut back by 5 bases and J by 1 base. CDR3 loop: CASSVGLAVNTGELFF. The CDR3 coding sequence is TGTGCCAGCAGCGTGGGACTAGCGGTGAACACCGGGGAGCTGTTTTTT.

The chain links TRBV19 to TRBJ1-1; D is undetermined. Trimming removed 6 bases from V and 7 bases from J, with 12 bases in between. Germline CDR1 reads LNHDA; CDR2 reads SQIVND (reference sequence). The CDR3 length is 12 residues. The CDR3 region is CASRGGFGEAFF. In DNA, the CDR3 is TGTGCCAGTAGGGGAGGATTTGGTGAAGCTTTCTTT.

In its sample, this clone ranks as medium-sized. J is TRBJ1-6 and V is TRBV11-3, with TRBD1 matching 8 bases. Trimming took 5 bases from V and 10 from J; bases not matched to a gene: 7. The germline CDR1 and CDR2 sequences are SGHNT and YENEEA. The CDR3 is 14 amino acids. CDR3 protein: CASSDGTGISPLHF. CDR3 in DNA: TGTGCCAGCAGCGACGGGACAGGAATCTCACCCCTCCACTTT.

The CDR3 is CASSETRFYGYTF. For the CDR3, the DNA is TGCGCCAGCAGTGAGACGAGGTTCTATGGCTACACCTTC. The rearrangement joins TRBV10-2 to TRBJ1-2, with D unclear. Germline CDR1 reads WSHSY; CDR2 reads SAAADI. V lost 2 bases and J lost 4, with 8 bases in between. The CDR3 spans 13 residues.

This clone was detected only a few times. V usage is TRBV6-8 and J usage is TRBJ1-6, with D uncertain. This CDR3 is 17 amino acids long. Per the germline V gene, CDR1 is MNHGY and CDR2 is SAAAGT. V was clipped by 2 bases and J by 5 bases, with 16 bases between them. CDR3 in DNA: TGTGCCAGCAGTTACCTTCAGGTCCGCCACAATAATTCACCCCTCCACTTT. Amino acid sequence: CASSYLQVRHNNSPLHF.

The V and J genes are TRBV11-3 and TRBJ2-7; unclear D gene. CDR1 SGHNT and CDR2 YENEEA come from the germline V gene. The CDR3 contains 15 residues. Trimming took off 0 bases at V and 5 bases at J, with 14 bases between the two ends. The CDR3 protein is CASSLDVWVVDEQYF. In nucleotides, the CDR3 is TGTGCCAGCAGCTTAGACGTTTGGGTGGTGGACGAGCAGTACTTC.

The chain links TRBV6-8 to TRBJ2-7; no reliable D call. The germline V gene has CDR1 MNHGY and CDR2 SAAAGT. The CDR3 totals 15 residues. V lost 4 bases and J 3 bases, leaving 16 bases between the germline ends. The CDR3 DNA follows: TGTGCCAGCAGTTTAGAAGGCTTCCTCGACTACGAGCAGTACTTC. The encoded protein is CASSLEGFLDYEQYF.